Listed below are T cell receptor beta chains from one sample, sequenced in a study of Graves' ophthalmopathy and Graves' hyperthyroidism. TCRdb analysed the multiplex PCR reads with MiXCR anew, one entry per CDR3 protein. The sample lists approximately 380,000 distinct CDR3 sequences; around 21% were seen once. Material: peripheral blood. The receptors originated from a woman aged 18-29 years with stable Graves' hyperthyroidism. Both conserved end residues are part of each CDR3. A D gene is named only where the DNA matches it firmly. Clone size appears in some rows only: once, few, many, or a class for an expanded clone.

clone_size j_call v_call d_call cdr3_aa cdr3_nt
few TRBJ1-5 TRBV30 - CAWSVRGYSNQPQHF TGTGCCTGGAGTGTACGGGGGTATAGCAATCAGCCCCAGCATTTT
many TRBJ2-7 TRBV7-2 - CASSQANHAQQYF TGTGCCAGCAGCCAAGCTAACCACGCCCAGCAGTACTTC
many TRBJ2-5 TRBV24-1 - CAASDIRDTHLQETQYF TGTGCCGCCAGTGATATCCGGGACACCCATCTCCAAGAGACCCAGTACTTC
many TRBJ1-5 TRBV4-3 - CASSRSGARTLGRNNQPQHF TGCGCCAGCAGCCGCAGCGGGGCCAGAACGTTGGGTAGGAACAATCAGCCCCAGCATTTT
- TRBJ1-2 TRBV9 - CASSARSSGYGYTF TGTGCCAGCAGCGCCCGGTCATCCGGCTATGGCTACACCTTC
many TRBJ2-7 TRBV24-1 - CATSDSREQYF TGTGCCACCAGTGATAGCCGGGAGCAGTACTTC
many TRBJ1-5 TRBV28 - CASRLLGNQPQHF TGTGCCAGTCGGCTATTAGGCAATCAGCCCCAGCATTTT
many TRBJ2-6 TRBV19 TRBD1 CASSSRQGLGANVLTF TGTGCCAGTAGTAGCCGACAGGGGTTGGGGGCCAACGTCCTGACTTTC
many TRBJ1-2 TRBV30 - CAWSVLTDYGYTF TGTGCCTGGAGTGTACTGACAGACTATGGCTACACCTTC
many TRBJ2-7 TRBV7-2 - CASSLAPTTYEQYF TGTGCCAGCAGCTTAGCCCCGACTACCTACGAGCAGTACTTC
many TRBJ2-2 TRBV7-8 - CASSLHGARGTGELFF TGTGCCAGCAGCTTACACGGGGCGCGGGGCACCGGGGAGCTGTTTTTT
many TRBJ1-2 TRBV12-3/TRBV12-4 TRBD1 CASNRQGVSGYTF TGTGCCAGCAACAGACAGGGCGTAAGTGGCTACACCTTC
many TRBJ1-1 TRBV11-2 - CASSEGRLVEAFF TGTGCCAGCAGCGAGGGACGGCTCGTAGAAGCTTTCTTT
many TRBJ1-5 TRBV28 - CASSFSRRKHQNSNQPQHF TGTGCCAGCAGTTTCTCACGGAGAAAGCATCAGAATAGCAATCAGCCCCAGCATTTT
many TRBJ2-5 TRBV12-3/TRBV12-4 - CASSPGGEETQYF TGTGCCAGCAGTCCAGGCGGAGAAGAGACCCAGTACTTC
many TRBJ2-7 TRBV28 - CASSQQEGERVLYEQYF TGTGCCAGCAGTCAACAAGAAGGGGAAAGGGTGCTCTACGAGCAGTACTTC
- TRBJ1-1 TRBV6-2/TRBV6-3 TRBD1 CASRSPGQGGTEAFF TGTGCCAGCAGGTCTCCGGGACAGGGAGGGACTGAAGCTTTCTTT
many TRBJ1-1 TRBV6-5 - CASIPRGVTTEAFF TGTGCCAGCATCCCCCGGGGGGTGACCACTGAAGCTTTCTTT
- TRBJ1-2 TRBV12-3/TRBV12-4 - CASSRSLENYGYTF TGTGCCAGCAGCCGTTCCCTCGAAAACTATGGCTACACCTTC
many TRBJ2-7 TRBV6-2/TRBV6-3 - CASYYGTSPHEQYF TGTGCCAGCTACTACGGAACTAGTCCCCACGAGCAGTACTTC
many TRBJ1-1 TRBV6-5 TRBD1 CASNRDRMNTEAFF TGTGCCAGTAACCGGGACAGGATGAACACTGAAGCTTTCTTT
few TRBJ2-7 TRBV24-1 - CAAGGGYEQYF TGTGCCGCAGGAGGGGGCTACGAGCAGTACTTC
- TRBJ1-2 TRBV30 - CALLGANYGYTF TGTGCCTTGTTGGGGGCTAACTATGGCTACACCTTC
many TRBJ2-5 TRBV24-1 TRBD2 CATLPKREKNQETQYF TGTGCCACCCTTCCGAAGCGGGAGAAAAACCAAGAGACCCAGTACTTC
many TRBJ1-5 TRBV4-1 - CASSLSRGSNQPQHF TGCGCCAGCAGCCTGTCCAGGGGATCCAATCAGCCCCAGCATTTT
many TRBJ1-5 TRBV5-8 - CASSLQGYSNQPQHF TGTGCCAGCAGTCTTCAGGGTTATAGCAATCAGCCCCAGCATTTT
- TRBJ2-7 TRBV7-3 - CASSLMSGGSPYEQYF TGTGCCAGCAGCTTAATGTCGGGCGGATCCCCCTACGAGCAGTACTTC
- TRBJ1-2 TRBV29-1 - CSVFGSWGYTF TGCAGCGTTTTCGGCTCCTGGGGCTACACCTTC
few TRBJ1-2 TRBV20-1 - CSARGRRMRGFNYGYTF TGCAGTGCTAGAGGCCGTAGGATGAGGGGATTTAACTATGGCTACACCTTC
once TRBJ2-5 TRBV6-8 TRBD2 CASGLAWRGTQYF TGTGCCAGTGGACTAGCGTGGAGGGGGACCCAGTACTTC
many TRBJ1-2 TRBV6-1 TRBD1 CASRFPGLTGGLYGYTF TGTGCCAGCAGGTTTCCGGGCTTGACAGGGGGACTCTATGGCTACACCTTC
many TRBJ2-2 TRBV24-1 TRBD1 CATSDSSGQGATGELFF TGTGCCACCAGTGATTCGTCGGGGCAGGGGGCGACCGGGGAGCTGTTTTTT
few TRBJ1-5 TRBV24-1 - CATSGSGRINQPQHF TGTGCCACCAGTGGCTCGGGAAGGATCAATCAGCCCCAGCATTTT
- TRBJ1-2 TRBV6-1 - CASSETLPYGYTF TGTGCCAGCAGTGAAACCCTTCCGTATGGCTACACCTTC
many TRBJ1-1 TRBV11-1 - CASSRNRDARAFF TGTGCCAGCAGCCGAAACAGGGATGCCAGAGCTTTCTTT
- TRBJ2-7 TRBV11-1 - CASRTGTHELSYEQYF TGTGCCAGCAGAACCGGGACACACGAGCTTTCCTACGAGCAGTACTTC
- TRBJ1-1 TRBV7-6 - CASSPNRGHTEACF TGTGCCAGCAGCCCGAACCGGGGGCACACTGAAGCTTGCTTT